These 13 T cell receptor beta chains were all obtained from the same sample, sequenced in a study of PD-1 blockade in mismatch repair-deficient tumors. Sequenced by immunoSEQ multiplex PCR; TCRdb stores in-frame clones only, minus some. The sample consists of under 50,000 clones, 77% of them appearing once. The material sequenced was PBMCs, taken before pembrolizumab treatment. These receptors originate from an adult with mismatch repair-deficient cancer.

In DNA, the CDR3 is TGTGCCAGCAGCCCAGGGACAGCTCACCGAGCGAACACTGAAGCTTTCTTT. Translation: CASSPGTAHRANTEAFF. The chain employs TRBV11-2 and TRBJ1-1; 7 nucleotides match TRBD1. J lost 1 base, V lost 5 bases, and 13 bases had no gene match. This CDR3 is built from 17 residues. CDR1 is SGHAT and CDR2 is FQNNGV in the germline V gene. Based on the CDR3 plus reference TRBV11-2 and TRBJ1-1, the full variable domain is EAGVAQSPRYKIIEKRQSVAFWCNPISGHATLYWYQQILGQGPKLLIQFQNNGVVDDSQLPKDRFSAERLKGVDSTLKIQPAKLEDSAVYLCASSPGTAHRANTEAFFGQGTRLTVV.

The genes are TRBV10-3 and TRBJ2-1, with D maybe TRBD2 (6 bases). The CDR3 is made up of 16 amino acids. Trimming shortened V by 0 bases and J by 1 base, and 10 bases separated the two germline ends. Germline V gene sequence: CDR1 ENHRY, CDR2 SYGVKD. The CDR3 is CAISESRAGSYNEQFF. CDR3 nucleotides: TGTGCCATCAGTGAGTCGCGAGCGGGTTCCTACAATGAGCAGTTCTTC.

This chain connects TRBV4-3 to TRBJ2-2; perhaps TRBD1 as D (5 bases). Germline CDR1 LGHNA, CDR2 YSLEER. The V end lost 0 bases, the J end lost 4 bases, and 15 bases lay between the germline ends. The CDR3 runs 17 residues. In nucleotides, the CDR3 is TGCGCCAGCAGCCAAGAGGGGTACCAGGGTTTCACCGGGGAGCTGTTTTTT. It codes for CASSQEGYQGFTGELFF.

The CDR3 sequence is CASSQDNRVRYGYTF. The DNA of the CDR3 is TGCGCCAGCAGCCAAGACAACAGGGTACGGTATGGCTACACCTTC. This chain joins TRBV5-1 and TRBJ1-2; TRBD1 might be the D (6 bases). Deletions cut 4 bases from V and 5 bases from J, with 18 bases between. The CDR3 contains 15 residues. Looked up from germline, CDR1 is SGHRS and CDR2 is YFSETQ.

V gene TRBV6-6 combines with J gene TRBJ2-2, with D perhaps TRBD2 (5 bases). CDR3 length: 16 amino acids. Germline V lookup: CDR1 MNHNY, CDR2 SVGAGI (reference sequence). V lost 1 base and J 0 bases, leaving 9 bases between the germline ends. CDR3 bases: TGTGCCAGCAGTTACTTAGCGTCCACGAACACCGGGGAGCTGTTTTTT. Protein sequence: CASSYLASTNTGELFF.

V is TRBV27 and J is TRBJ1-1; D is undetermined. Germline V gene sequence: CDR1 MNHEY, CDR2 SMNVEV (reference sequence). The CDR3 has 13 residues. Trimming cost V 5 bases and J 4 bases, with 11 bases left between them. CDR3 sequence reads: CASSRGYSTEAFF. The DNA for the CDR3 is TGTGCCAGCAGTCGAGGGTACAGCACTGAAGCTTTCTTT.

This chain connects TRBV7-9 to TRBJ2-1; D possibly corresponds to TRBD2 (6 bases). This CDR3 spans 15 amino acids. Trimming removed 6 bases at V and 6 bases at J, with 18 bases between. CDR1 is SEHNR and CDR2 is FQNEAQ in the germline V gene (reference sequence). The CDR3 region is CASSQPGARRNEQFF. CDR3 DNA sequence: TGTGCCAGCAGTCAACCGGGAGCCAGGCGCAATGAGCAGTTCTTC.

This clone showed up just once. The CDR3 region is CASSGTGQGNGYTF. CDR3 nucleotide sequence: TGTGCCAGCAGCGGCACTGGACAGGGGAATGGCTACACCTTC. V is TRBV7-9 and J is TRBJ1-2; 9 bases match TRBD1. The CDR3 extends over 14 amino acids. CDR1 is SEHNR, CDR2 FQNEAQ, per germline (reference sequence). With 5 bases clipped from V and 6 bases from J, the junction kept 7 bases outside the gene matches.

The V call is TRBV28, the J call TRBJ1-4, with D tentatively TRBD1 (5 bases). Germline assignment: CDR1 MDHEN and CDR2 SYDVKM. V lost 2 bases and J lost 7, with 11 bases in between. The CDR3 totals 14 residues. CDR3 coding DNA: TGTGCCAGCAGTTTACTCCGGGGCGGTGAAAAACTGTTTTTT. Its translation is CASSLLRGGEKLFF.

The chain uses TRBV7-2 and TRBJ2-7, with D possibly matching TRBD1 (5 bases). The germline V and J ends were trimmed by 2 bases and 3 bases, with 11 bases remaining between them. The CDR3 sequence is 14 residues long. From germline, CDR1 is SGHTA and CDR2 FQGNSA. The chain's CDR3 is CASSLRQLFYEQYF. The CDR3 DNA reads as TGTGCCAGCAGCTTAAGACAGTTGTTCTACGAGCAGTACTTC.

The CDR3, as DNA: TGTGCCAGCAGTCAACGGACTAGGCTCTACGAGCAGTACTTC. Translation gives CASSQRTRLYEQYF. The J gene is TRBJ2-7, the V gene TRBV6-5; 7 bases align to TRBD2. The ends lost 5 bases at V and 3 bases at J; junction bases unmatched: 7. The germline V gene has CDR1 MNHEY and CDR2 SVGAGI. CDR3 size: 14 residues.

V is TRBV7-2 and J is TRBJ2-3; possible D gene TRBD2, 5 bases. The ends were cut back, 1 base at V and 2 bases at J, with 10 bases in the middle. The CDR3 covers 15 residues. Per the germline V gene, CDR1 is SGHTA and CDR2 is FQGNSA. CDR3 DNA: TGTGCCAGCAGCTTAGTTGCGGGTTCCACAGATACGCAGTATTTT. It specifies CASSLVAGSTDTQYF.

V gene TRBV5-1 combines with J gene TRBJ2-7; 8 positions match TRBD1. Germline V CDR1 and CDR2: SGHRS, YFSETQ. The CDR3 is 14 residues long. The ends lost 4 bases at V and 6 bases at J; junction bases unmatched: 9. CDR3 amino acids: CASSDGQGPREQYF. The CDR3 DNA reads as TGCGCCAGCAGCGACGGACAGGGCCCTCGCGAGCAGTACTTC.